Here is one T cell receptor beta chain with its context. Its antigen is unknown. This entry comes from a study of blood T cells in healthy people across ages. Whole-study findings and limits: Unsorted PBMC input precluded a conclusive naive versus antigen-experienced comparison. Diversity figures based on one million T cells were deemed too low.

The V and J ends lost 5 bases and 2 bases, in that order; junction bases with no gene match: 8. Germline CDR1 is SGHTA and CDR2 is FQGTGA. This CDR3 is 15 amino acids long. The second PCR ran roughly 6 to 11 cycles with a sample-barcoded 5' primer and J-beta primers. TCRdb reprocessed the 5' RACE reads via MiXCR and lists one record per CDR3 protein. The repertoire holds around 1,900,000 distinct CDR3 sequences, with around 40% as singletons. The chain links TRBV7-3 to TRBJ1-2; 7 bases are shared with TRBD1. The receptor was derived from a human donor in good health. Input material: blood. The chain's CDR3 is CASSRSGGKNYGYTF. CDR3 in DNA: TGTGCCAGCAGCCGATCAGGGGGGAAGAACTATGGCTACACCTTC.